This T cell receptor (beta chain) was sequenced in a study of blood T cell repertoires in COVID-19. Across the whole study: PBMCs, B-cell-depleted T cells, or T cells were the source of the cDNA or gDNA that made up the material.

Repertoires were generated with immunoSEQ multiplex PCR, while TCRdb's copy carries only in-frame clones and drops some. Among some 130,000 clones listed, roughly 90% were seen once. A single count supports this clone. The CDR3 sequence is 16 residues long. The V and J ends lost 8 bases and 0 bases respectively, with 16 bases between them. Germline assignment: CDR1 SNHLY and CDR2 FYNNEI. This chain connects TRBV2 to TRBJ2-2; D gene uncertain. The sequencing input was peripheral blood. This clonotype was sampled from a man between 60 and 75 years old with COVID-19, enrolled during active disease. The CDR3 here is CASVRSIRTNTGELFF. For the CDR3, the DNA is TGTGCCAGCGTACGGAGCATCCGGACGAACACCGGGGAGCTGTTTTTT.